This T cell receptor (beta chain) was sequenced during a study of T-cell reconstitution after alpha-beta-depleted transplantation in children. Study-wide results and limits: T-cell counts and diversity at one year post-transplant came mainly from newly produced T cells. At around two months after transplant, the alpha-beta T cells were reportedly derived from several hundred expanded clones that came from non-depleted graft cells. Surviving recipient T cells and thymic progenitors underlay high day-60 TCRbeta diversity in some patients.

Using unique molecular identifiers, the investigators prepared the TCRbeta library. A single record per CDR3 protein comes from TCRdb applying MiXCR to the PCR reads. The sample holds about 980,000 distinct CDR3 sequences, around 30% seen once. Comments on this clonotype: The antigen is undetermined.

The CDR3 is made up of 15 amino acids. The germline V gene has CDR1 DFQATT and CDR2 SNEGSKA (reference sequence). The junction had 3 bases not matched to a gene; V was cut back by 3 bases and J by 1 base. This material consisted of PBMCs, mostly from graft donor cells, taken 360 days after TCRalphabeta/CD19-depleted stem cell transplant. The TCR comes from a boy in the first two years of life who had a stem cell transplant for SCID, so the T cells may come from the graft donor. This chain links TRBV20-1 with TRBJ2-7, with 13 nucleotides matching TRBD2. The CDR3 spells CSASRLAGGSYEQYF. The CDR3 nucleotides read TGCAGTGCTAGTCGACTAGCGGGGGGATCCTACGAGCAGTACTTC.